Sequencing of this T cell receptor (beta chain) was carried out in a study of OX40 agonist ivuxolimab in advanced cancers. Trimming took off 1 base at V and 6 bases at J, with 10 bases between the two ends. The CDR3 is made up of 12 amino acids. Germline loops: CDR1 GTSNPN, CDR2 SVGIG (reference sequence). Sequencing was performed with immunoSEQ multiplex PCR; in TCRdb, only in-frame clones are kept and a portion is missing. The table records more than 25,000 clones, roughly 88% of them present only once. Notes on this clone: Antigen unknown.

Study outcomes and limitations: Relatively little clonal expansion, among the lowest observed, appeared in partial responders at 0.1-3.0 mg/kg.

This chain uses TRBV30 with TRBJ2-7; D not certain. The receptor was isolated from an adult with an advanced solid tumor such as melanoma, head and neck, liver or kidney cancer. The specimen comprised CD4+ or CD8+ T cells sorted from blood, sampled in a trial of the OX40 agonist ivuxolimab. The CDR3 spells CAWSGIGFEQYF. The CDR3 nucleotides read TGTGCCTGGAGTGGAATAGGGTTCGAGCAGTACTTC.